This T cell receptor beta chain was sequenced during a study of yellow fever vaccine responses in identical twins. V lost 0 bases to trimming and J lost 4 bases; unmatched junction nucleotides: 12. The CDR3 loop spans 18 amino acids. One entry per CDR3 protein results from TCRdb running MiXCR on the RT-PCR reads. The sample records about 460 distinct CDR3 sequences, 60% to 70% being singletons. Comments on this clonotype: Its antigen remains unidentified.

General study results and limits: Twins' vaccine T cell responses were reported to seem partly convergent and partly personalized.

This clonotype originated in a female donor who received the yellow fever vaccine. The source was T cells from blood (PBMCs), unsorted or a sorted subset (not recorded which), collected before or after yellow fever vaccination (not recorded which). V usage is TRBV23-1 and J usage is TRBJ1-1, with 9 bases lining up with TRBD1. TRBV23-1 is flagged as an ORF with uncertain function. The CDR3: CASSQSGQGRGCGTEAFF. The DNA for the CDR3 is TGCGCCAGCAGTCAATCCGGACAGGGGAGGGGGTGTGGCACTGAAGCTTTCTTT.